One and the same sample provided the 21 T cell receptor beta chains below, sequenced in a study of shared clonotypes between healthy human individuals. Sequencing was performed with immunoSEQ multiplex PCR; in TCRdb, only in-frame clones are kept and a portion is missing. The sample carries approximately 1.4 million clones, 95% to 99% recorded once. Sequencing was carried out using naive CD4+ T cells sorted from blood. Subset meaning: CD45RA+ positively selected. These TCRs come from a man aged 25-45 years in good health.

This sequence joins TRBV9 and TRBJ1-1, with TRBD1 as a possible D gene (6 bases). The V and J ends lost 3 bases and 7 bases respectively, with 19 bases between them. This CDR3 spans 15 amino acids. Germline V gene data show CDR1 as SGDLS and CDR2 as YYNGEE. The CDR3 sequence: CASSARPGTNGEAFF. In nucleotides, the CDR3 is TGTGCCAGCAGCGCCCGCCCTGGGACAAACGGTGAAGCTTTCTTT. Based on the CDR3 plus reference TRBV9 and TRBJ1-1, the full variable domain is DSGVTQTPKHLITATGQRVTLRCSPRSGDLSVYWYQQSLDQGLQFLIQYYNGEERAKGNILERFSAQQFPDLHSELNLSSLELGDSALYFCASSARPGTNGEAFFGQGTRLTVV.

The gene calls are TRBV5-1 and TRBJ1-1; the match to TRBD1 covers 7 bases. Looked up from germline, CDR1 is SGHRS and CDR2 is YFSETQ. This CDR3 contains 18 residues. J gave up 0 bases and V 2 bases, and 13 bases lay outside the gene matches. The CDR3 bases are TGCGCCAGCAGCTTCTCACTCCGGGACAGAATTATGAACACTGAAGCTTTCTTT. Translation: CASSFSLRDRIMNTEAFF.

The CDR3 sequence: CASSFPDRPTQPQHF. In nucleotides, the CDR3 is TGTGCCAGCAGTTTCCCAGACAGGCCAACCCAGCCCCAGCATTTT. V gene TRBV28 combines with J gene TRBJ1-5, with D perhaps TRBD1 (6 bases). Trimming shortened V by 3 bases and J by 7 bases, and 16 bases separated the two germline ends. CDR1 and CDR2 from the germline V gene are MDHEN and SYDVKM. This CDR3 is built from 15 residues.

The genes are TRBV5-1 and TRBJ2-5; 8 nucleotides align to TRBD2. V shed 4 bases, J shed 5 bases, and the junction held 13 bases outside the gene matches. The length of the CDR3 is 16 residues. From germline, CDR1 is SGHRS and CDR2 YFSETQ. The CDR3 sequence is CASSPLIGGAGETQYF. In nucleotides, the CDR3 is TGCGCCAGCAGCCCCCTAATCGGGGGGGCGGGGGAGACCCAGTACTTC.

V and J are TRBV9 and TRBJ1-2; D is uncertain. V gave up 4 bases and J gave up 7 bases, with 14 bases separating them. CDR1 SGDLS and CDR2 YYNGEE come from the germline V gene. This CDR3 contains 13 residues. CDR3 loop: CASSLPGGTGYTF. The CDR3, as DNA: TGTGCCAGCAGCCTTCCGGGAGGTACTGGCTACACCTTC.

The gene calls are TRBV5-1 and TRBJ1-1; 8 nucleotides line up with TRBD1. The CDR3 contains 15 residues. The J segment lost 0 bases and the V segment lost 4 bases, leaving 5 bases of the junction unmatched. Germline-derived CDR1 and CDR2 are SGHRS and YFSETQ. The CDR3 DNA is TGCGCCAGCAGCGACGGACAGGGTATGAACACTGAAGCTTTCTTT. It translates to CASSDGQGMNTEAFF.

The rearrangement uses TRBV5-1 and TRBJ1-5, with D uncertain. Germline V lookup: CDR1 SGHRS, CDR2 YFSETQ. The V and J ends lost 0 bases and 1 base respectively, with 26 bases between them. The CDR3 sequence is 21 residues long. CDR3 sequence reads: CASSLAGAKNRAVLSNQPQHF. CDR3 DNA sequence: TGCGCCAGCAGCTTGGCCGGTGCTAAGAATAGGGCAGTATTAAGCAATCAGCCCCAGCATTTT.

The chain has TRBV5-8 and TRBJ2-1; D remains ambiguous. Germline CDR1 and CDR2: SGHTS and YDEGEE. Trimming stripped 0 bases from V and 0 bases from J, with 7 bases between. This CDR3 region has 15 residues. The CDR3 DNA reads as TGTGCCAGCAGCTTGGAAGGCGGCTCCTACAATGAGCAGTTCTTC. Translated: CASSLEGGSYNEQFF.

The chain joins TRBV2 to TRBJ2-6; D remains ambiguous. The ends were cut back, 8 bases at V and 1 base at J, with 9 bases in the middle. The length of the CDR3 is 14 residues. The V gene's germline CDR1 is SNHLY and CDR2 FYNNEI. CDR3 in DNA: TGTGCCAGCCTCCGCGAGTCTGGGGCCAACGTCCTGACTTTC. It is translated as CASLRESGANVLTF.

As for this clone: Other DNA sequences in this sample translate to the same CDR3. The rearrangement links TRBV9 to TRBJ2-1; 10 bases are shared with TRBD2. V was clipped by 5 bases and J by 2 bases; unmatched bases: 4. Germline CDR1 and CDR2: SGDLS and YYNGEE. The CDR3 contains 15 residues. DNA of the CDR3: TGTGCCAGCAGTGGTAGCGGGGGGACCTACAATGAGCAGTTCTTC. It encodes CASSGSGGTYNEQFF.

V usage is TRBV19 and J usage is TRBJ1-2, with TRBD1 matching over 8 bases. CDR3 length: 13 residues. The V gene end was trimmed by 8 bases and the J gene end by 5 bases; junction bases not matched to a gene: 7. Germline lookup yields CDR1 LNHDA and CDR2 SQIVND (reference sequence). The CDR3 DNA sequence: TGTGCCAGTCATGCAGGGGGCATGTATGGCTACACCTTC. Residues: CASHAGGMYGYTF.

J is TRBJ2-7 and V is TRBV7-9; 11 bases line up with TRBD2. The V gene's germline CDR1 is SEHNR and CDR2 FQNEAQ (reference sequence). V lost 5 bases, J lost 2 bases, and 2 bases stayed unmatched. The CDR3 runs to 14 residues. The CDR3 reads CASSLSGRAYEQYF. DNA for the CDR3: TGTGCCAGCAGCCTTAGCGGGAGGGCCTACGAGCAGTACTTC.

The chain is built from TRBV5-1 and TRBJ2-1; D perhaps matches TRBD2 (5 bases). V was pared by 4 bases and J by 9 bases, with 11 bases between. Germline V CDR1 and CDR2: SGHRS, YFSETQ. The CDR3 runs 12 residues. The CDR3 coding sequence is TGCGCCAGCAGCGTCCCCGAGGGTGAGCAGTTCTTC. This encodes CASSVPEGEQFF.

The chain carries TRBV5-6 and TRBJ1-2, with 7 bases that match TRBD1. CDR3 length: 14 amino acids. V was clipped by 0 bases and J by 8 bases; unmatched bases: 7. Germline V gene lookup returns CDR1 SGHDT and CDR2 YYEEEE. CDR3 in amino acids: CASSLAWRGHGYTF. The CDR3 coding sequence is TGTGCCAGCAGCTTGGCCTGGAGGGGGCACGGCTACACCTTC.

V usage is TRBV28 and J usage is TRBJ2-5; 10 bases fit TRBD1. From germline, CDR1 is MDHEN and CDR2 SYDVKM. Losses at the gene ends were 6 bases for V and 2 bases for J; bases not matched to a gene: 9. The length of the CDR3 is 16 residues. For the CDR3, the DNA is TGTGCCAGCAGCCGTATAGGGGACAGGGGACAAGAGACCCAGTACTTC. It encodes CASSRIGDRGQETQYF.

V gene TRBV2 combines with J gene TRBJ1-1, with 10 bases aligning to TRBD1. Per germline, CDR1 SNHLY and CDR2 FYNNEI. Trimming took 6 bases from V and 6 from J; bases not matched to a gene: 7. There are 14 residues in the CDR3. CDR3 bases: TGTGCCAGCAGACCCCGACAGGGGGCCTCTGAAGCTTTCTTT. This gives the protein CASRPRQGASEAFF. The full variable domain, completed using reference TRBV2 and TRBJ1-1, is EPEVTQTPSHQVTQMGQEVILRCVPISNHLYFYWYRQILGQKVEFLVSFYNNEISEKSEIFDDQFSVERPDGSNFTLKIRSTKLEDSAMYFCASRPRQGASEAFFGQGTRLTVV.

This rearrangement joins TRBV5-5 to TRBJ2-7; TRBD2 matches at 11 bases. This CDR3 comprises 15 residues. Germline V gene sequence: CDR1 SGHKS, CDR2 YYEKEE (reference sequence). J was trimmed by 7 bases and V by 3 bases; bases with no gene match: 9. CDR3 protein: CASSSLAGGPGEQYF. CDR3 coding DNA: TGTGCCAGCAGCTCCTTAGCGGGAGGGCCGGGGGAGCAGTACTTC.

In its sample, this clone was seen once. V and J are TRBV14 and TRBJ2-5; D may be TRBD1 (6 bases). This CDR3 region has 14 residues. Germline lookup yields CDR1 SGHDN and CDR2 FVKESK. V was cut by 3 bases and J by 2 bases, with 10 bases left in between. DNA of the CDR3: TGTGCCAGCAGCCATGGGGGCCGACAAGAGACCCAGTACTTC. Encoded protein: CASSHGGRQETQYF.

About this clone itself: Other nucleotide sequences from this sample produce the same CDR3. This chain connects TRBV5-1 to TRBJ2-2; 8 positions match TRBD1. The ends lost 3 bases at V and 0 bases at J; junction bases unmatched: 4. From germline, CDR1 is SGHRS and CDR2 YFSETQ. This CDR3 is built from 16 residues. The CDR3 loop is CASSSGQGANTGELFF. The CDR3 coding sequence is TGCGCCAGCAGCTCCGGACAGGGCGCGAACACCGGGGAGCTGTTTTTT.

CDR3: CASSPQGRTNTEAFF. CDR3 bases: TGTGCCAGCAGTCCACAGGGAAGGACGAACACTGAAGCTTTCTTT. The chain carries TRBV6-6 and TRBJ1-1; perhaps TRBD1 as D (6 bases). The CDR3 loop spans 15 amino acids. Germline CDR1 reads MNHNY; CDR2 reads SVGAGI (reference sequence). The V end was cut by 5 bases, the J end by 1 base, with 14 bases between.

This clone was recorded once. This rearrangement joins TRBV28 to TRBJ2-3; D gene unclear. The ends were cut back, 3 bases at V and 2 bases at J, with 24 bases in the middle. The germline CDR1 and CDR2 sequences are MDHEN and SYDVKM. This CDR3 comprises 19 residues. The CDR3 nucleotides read TGTGCCAGCAGTTTCCGCCTTGGCCTTGCTTGGCAGGACACAGATACGCAGTATTTT. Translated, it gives CASSFRLGLAWQDTDTQYF.